This TCR beta chain stems from a study of blood T cells in healthy people across ages. General observations from the study: PBMCs left unsorted prevented a conclusive naive versus antigen-experienced comparison.

About this clonotype itself: Its antigen is not known. One end of the junction varies from germline; a read error may be responsible.

The CDR3 totals 12 residues. The total RNA that was extracted per sample amounted to at least 5.5 micrograms. The second PCR ran roughly 6 to 12 cycles with a sample-barcoded 5' primer and J-beta primers. TCRdb ran MiXCR on the 5' RACE reads and lists one entry per CDR3 protein. In the table there are approximately 780,000 distinct CDR3 sequences, roughly 25% of which are singletons. These data also featured in a second study, about T cells of mothers and their children.

The sample taken for sequencing was blood. The origin of this receptor is a boy aged 5-17 years in good health. The chain is built from TRBV12-3 or TRBV12-4 and TRBJ2-1, with TRBD2 matching 7 bases. The J call is uncertain, as TRBJ2-5 better fits the DNA end. CDR3 residues: CTSGDYLETQYF. The CDR3 DNA reads TGTACCAGTGGGGACTACCTGGAGACCCAGTACTTC.